This T cell receptor beta chain was identified in a study of cytomegalovirus exposure and HLA in healthy donors. This clone showed up many times. These donors, healthy bone marrow donors, were studied. 60 Vbeta and 13 Jbeta primers were used in PCR. Method: immunoSEQ multiplex PCR; TCRdb's copy keeps in-frame clones and lacks some. This repertoire shows more than 110,000 clones, around 80% found once; its top ten account for 2% to 2.5%. Source material: PBMCs. This TCR was sampled from a young man in good health and CMV-seronegative.

The CDR3 sequence: CASSLGKGQSRKTEAFF. The DNA for the CDR3 is TGTGCCAGCAGCCTAGGAAAGGGGCAGTCAAGAAAGACTGAAGCTTTCTTT. The chain carries TRBV5-6 and TRBJ1-1; TRBD1 might be the D (5 bases). V was pared by 4 bases and J by 5 bases, with 24 bases between. Germline CDR1 reads SGHDT; CDR2 reads YYEEEE. This CDR3 is built from 17 residues.